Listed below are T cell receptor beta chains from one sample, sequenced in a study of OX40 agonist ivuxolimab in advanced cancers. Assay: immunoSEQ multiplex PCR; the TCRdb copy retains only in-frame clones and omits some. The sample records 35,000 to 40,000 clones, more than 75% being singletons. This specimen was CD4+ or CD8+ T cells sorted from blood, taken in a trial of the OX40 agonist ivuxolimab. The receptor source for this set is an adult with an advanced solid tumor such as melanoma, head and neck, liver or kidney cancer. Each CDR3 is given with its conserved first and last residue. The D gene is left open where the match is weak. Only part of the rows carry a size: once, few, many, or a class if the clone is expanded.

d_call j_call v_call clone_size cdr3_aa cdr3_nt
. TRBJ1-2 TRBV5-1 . CASSPAQANYGYTF TGCGCCAGCAGCCCCGCACAAGCTAACTATGGCTACACCTTC
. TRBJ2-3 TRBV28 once CASTDTTDTQYF TGTGCCAGCACCGATACCACAGATACGCAGTATTTT
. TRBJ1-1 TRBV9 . CASGVAGAGTEAFF TGTGCCAGCGGCGTAGCAGGGGCAGGCACTGAAGCTTTCTTT
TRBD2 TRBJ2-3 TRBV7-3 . CASSLYAGGTDTQYF TGTGCCAGCAGCTTATACGCGGGAGGCACAGATACGCAGTATTTT
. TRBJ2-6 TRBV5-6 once CASSLPDTGANVLTF TGTGCCAGCAGCTTGCCAGACACTGGGGCCAACGTCCTGACTTTC
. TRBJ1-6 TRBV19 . CASSILTNSPLHF TGTGCCAGTAGTATTTTGACGAATTCACCCCTCCACTTT
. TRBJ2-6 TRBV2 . CASSEKFSGANVLTF TGTGCCAGCAGTGAAAAATTCTCTGGGGCCAACGTCCTGACTTTC
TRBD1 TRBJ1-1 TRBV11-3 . CASRPDRKGRKYTEAFF TGTGCCAGCAGACCGGACAGGAAAGGACGAAAGTACACTGAAGCTTTCTTT
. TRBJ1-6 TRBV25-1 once CASQGFAYNSPLHF TGTGCCAGTCAGGGTTTCGCCTATAATTCACCCCTCCACTTT
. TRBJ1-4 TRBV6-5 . CASSYNVGGGNEKLFF TGTGCCAGCAGTTACAATGTAGGGGGTGGTAATGAAAAACTGTTTTTT